The clone carrying this T cell receptor (beta chain) showed up just a few times. Sequencing used immunoSEQ multiplex PCR; TCRdb keeps in-frame clones, though not all of them. Here the sample spans some 130,000 clones, about 91% being singletons. The CDR3 spans 15 residues. Germline lookup yields CDR1 MGHRA and CDR2 YSYEKL. V shed 1 base, J shed 6 bases, and the junction held 7 bases outside the gene matches. The data originate from a study of T cell responses to AZD1222 COVID-19 vaccine. V usage is TRBV4-1 and J usage is TRBJ2-3; 7 nucleotides agree with TRBD1. This TCR was sampled from an adult in good health. The material sequenced was peripheral blood, taken on day 0 of AZD1222 vaccination. In nucleotides, the CDR3 is TGCGCCAGCAGCCAAGTCGACAGGGATTTTGATACGCAGTATTTT. Translating it yields CASSQVDRDFDTQYF.